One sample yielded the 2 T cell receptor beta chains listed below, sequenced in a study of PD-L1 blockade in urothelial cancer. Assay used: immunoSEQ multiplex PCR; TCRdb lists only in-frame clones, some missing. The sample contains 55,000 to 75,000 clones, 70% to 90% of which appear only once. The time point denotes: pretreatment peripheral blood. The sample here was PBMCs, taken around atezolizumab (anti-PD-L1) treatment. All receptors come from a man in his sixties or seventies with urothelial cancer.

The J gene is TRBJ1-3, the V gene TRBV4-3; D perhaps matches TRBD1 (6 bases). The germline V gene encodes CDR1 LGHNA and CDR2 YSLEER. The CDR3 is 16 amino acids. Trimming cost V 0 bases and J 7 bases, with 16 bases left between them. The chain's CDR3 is CASSQDLGQIGNTIYF. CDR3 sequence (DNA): TGCGCCAGCAGCCAAGATTTGGGACAAATTGGGAACACCATATATTTT.

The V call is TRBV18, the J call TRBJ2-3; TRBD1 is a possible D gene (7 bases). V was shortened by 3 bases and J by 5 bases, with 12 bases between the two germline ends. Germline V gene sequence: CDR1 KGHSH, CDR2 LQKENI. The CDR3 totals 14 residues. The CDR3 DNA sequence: TGTGCCAGCTCACCGGAGGGGGCAAAAGATACGCAGTATTTT. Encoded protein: CASSPEGAKDTQYF.